The 7 T cell receptor beta chains below were found in one sample sequenced in a study of spatial heterogeneity in lung cancer. TCRdb re-derived calls from the 5' RACE reads in MiXCR, one entry per CDR3 protein. Here the sample spans roughly 15,000 distinct CDR3 sequences, 6.5% to 8.5% being singletons. Specified time point: sample taken at primary tumor resection. Unsorted whole RNA of tumor, nontumor lung or frozen PBMC was sequenced. The source material was PBMCs, sampled at surgery. The receptors were sampled from a female donor with early-stage non-small cell lung cancer.

The table lists this clonotype with many counts. The chain carries TRBV7-8 and TRBJ1-5; tentatively, D is TRBD1 (5 bases). With 0 bases removed from V and 5 bases from J, the gap between germline ends came to 17 bases. Germline V CDR1 and CDR2: SGHVS, FQNEAQ. The CDR3 loop spans 17 amino acids. CDR3 protein: CASSLAYGARADQPQHF. CDR3 in DNA: TGTGCCAGCAGCTTAGCCTACGGGGCCCGGGCCGATCAGCCCCAGCATTTT.

Judged by abundance, this clonotype is medium-sized. The chain joins TRBV7-9 to TRBJ1-1; tentatively, D is TRBD1 (6 bases). The ends were cut back, 1 base at V and 5 bases at J, with 11 bases in the middle. This CDR3 is built from 14 residues. Germline V lookup: CDR1 SEHNR, CDR2 FQNEAQ (reference sequence). CDR3 sequence: CASSLGGARTEAFF. The CDR3 DNA reads TGTGCCAGCAGCTTAGGGGGGGCGAGGACTGAAGCTTTCTTT.

The chain combines TRBV11-2 with TRBJ2-5; 9 positions match TRBD1. The trim removed 2 bases at V and 2 bases at J, leaving 6 bases unmatched. This CDR3 contains 16 residues. Germline loops: CDR1 SGHAT, CDR2 FQNNGV. CDR3 protein: CASSLTLGQGQETQYF. CDR3 sequence (DNA): TGTGCCAGCAGCTTAACTTTGGGACAGGGACAAGAGACCCAGTACTTC.

This chain uses TRBV19 with TRBJ1-1; tentative D call: TRBD1 (5 bases). Germline V gene sequence: CDR1 LNHDA, CDR2 SQIVND (reference sequence). This CDR3 contains 17 residues. Trimming stripped 5 bases from V and 5 bases from J, with 24 bases between. The CDR3 loop is CASSPYGATWTRTEAFF. The CDR3, as DNA: TGTGCCAGTAGTCCCTACGGGGCGACTTGGACGAGAACTGAAGCTTTCTTT.

This clonotype was observed at least ten times. The chain couples TRBV27 to TRBJ2-1, with 9 bases aligning to TRBD1. Germline V gene lookup returns CDR1 MNHEY and CDR2 SMNVEV (reference sequence). This CDR3 has 15 residues. V gave up 5 bases and J gave up 8 bases; unmatched junction bases: 10. The CDR3 spells CASSPGTGYEDEQFF. The CDR3 DNA is TGTGCCAGCAGTCCAGGGACAGGGTATGAGGATGAGCAGTTCTTC.

In its sample, this clonotype was seen a few times. The gene calls are TRBV18 and TRBJ2-5; the match to TRBD1 covers 8 bases. This CDR3 has 14 amino acids. Per germline, CDR1 KGHSH and CDR2 LQKENI. V was clipped by 2 bases and J by 4 bases; unmatched bases: 3. The CDR3 nucleotides are TGTGCCAGCTCACCAACTACAGGGGGAGAGACCCAGTACTTC. It translates to CASSPTTGGETQYF.

By share, this clonotype counts as medium-sized. The chain combines TRBV29-1 with TRBJ2-2; D is perhaps TRBD1 (5 bases). CDR3 length: 13 amino acids. The germline V gene has CDR1 SQVTM and CDR2 ANQGSEA. Deletions cut 7 bases from V and 6 bases from J, with 15 bases between. CDR3 amino acids: CSATVLTPGELFF. The CDR3 region has the DNA TGCAGCGCGACAGTCCTTACCCCCGGGGAGCTGTTTTTT.